These T cell receptor beta chains were read from a single sample in a study of CD8+CD57+ T cells in acquired aplastic anemia. TCRdb recomputed calls from the reads with MiXCR, one row per CDR3 protein. This sample has roughly 190,000 distinct CDR3 sequences; approximately 50% occur once, and the top ten carry over 7.5%. Material for sequencing was sorted CD4+, CD8+, or CD8+CD57+ T cells (not recorded which) from PBMCs. These receptors were taken from a human donor with aplastic anemia. Both conserved end residues are part of each CDR3. A D gene is named only where the DNA matches it firmly. Size tells how often a clone was seen (once, few, many) or the class of an expanded clone, and some rows leave it out.

-	TRBV5-1	TRBJ2-7	few	CASSLDRTVPSYEQYF	TGCGCCAGCAGCTTGGACCGGACAGTGCCCTCCTACGAGCAGTACTTC
TRBD1	TRBV15	TRBJ2-2	-	CATSSSGTGLGELFF	TGTGCCACCAGCAGCTCCGGGACAGGGCTCGGGGAGCTGTTTTTT
-	TRBV2	TRBJ2-3	-	CASRRCEFVTDTQYF	TGTGCCAGCAGACGATGCGAGTTTGTCACAGATACGCAGTATTTT
-	TRBV7-6	TRBJ1-4	once	CASSEQNEKLFF	TGTGCCAGCAGTGAACAAAATGAAAAACTGTTTTTT
TRBD1	TRBV24-1	TRBJ2-5	-	CATSDFNRGQETQYF	TGTGCCACCAGTGATTTTAACAGGGGTCAAGAGACCCAGTACTTC
-	TRBV9	TRBJ1-1	-	CASSVGGFDTEAFF	TGTGCCAGCAGCGTAGGGGGGTTTGACACTGAAGCTTTCTTT
TRBD2	TRBV29-1	TRBJ2-5	-	CSVDGMREYKQETQYF	TGCAGCGTTGACGGTATGCGGGAGTACAAGCAAGAGACCCAGTACTTC
-	TRBV15	TRBJ2-7	once	CATSREGANSYEQYF	TGTGCCACCAGCAGAGAGGGGGCTAATAGCTACGAGCAGTATTTC
TRBD1	TRBV24-1	TRBJ1-2	many	CATSDLDRGGDNGYTF	TGTGCCACCAGTGATTTAGACAGGGGCGGCGATAATGGCTACACCTTC
-	TRBV29-1	TRBJ2-7	-	CSVGQGGSYEQYF	TGCAGCGTTGGGCAGGGGGGCTCCTACGAGCAGTACTTC
TRBD1	TRBV9	TRBJ1-1	-	CASSVDPPGQLNTEAFF	TGTGCCAGCAGCGTAGATCCACCGGGACAGTTGAACACTGAAGCTTTCTTT
-	TRBV3-1	TRBJ1-1	few	CASSPTDGEAFF	TGTGCCAGCAGCCCCACTGACGGCGAAGCTTTCTTT
-	TRBV5-1	TRBJ1-1	-	CASSFEQRNTEAFF	TGCGCCAGCAGCTTCGAACAGCGGAACACTGAAGCTTTCTTT
TRBD1	TRBV5-5	TRBJ1-2	many	CASSLGQGIYGYTF	TGTGCCAGCAGCTTGGGACAGGGGATCTATGGCTACACCTTC
-	TRBV10-1	TRBJ2-3	few	CASSDPATDTQYF	TGCGCCAGCAGTGACCCAGCCACAGATACGCAGTATTTT
-	TRBV27	TRBJ1-3	-	CASTLTASSGNTIYF	TGTGCCAGCACCCTGACAGCTTCCTCTGGAAACACCATATATTTT
TRBD1	TRBV2	TRBJ2-7	-	CASSDRGDSYEQYF	TGTGCCAGCAGCGACAGGGGGGACTCCTACGAGCAGTACTTC
-	TRBV7-9	TRBJ2-1	once	CASSFPTVGEQFF	TGTGCCAGCAGCTTCCCAACTGTTGGTGAGCAGTTCTTC
TRBD2	TRBV13	TRBJ2-1	-	CASSPSRSGDYNEQFF	TGTGCCAGCAGCCCTAGTCGTAGCGGGGATTACAATGAGCAGTTCTTC
TRBD2	TRBV19	TRBJ2-2	many	CASSPLTGTSGRHGELFF	TGTGCCAGTAGTCCTCTAACCGGGACTAGCGGGAGGCACGGGGAGCTGTTTTTT